This T cell receptor beta chain was captured in a study of CD8 T cells in ankylosing spondylitis. Whole-study results and caveats: Prior work had noted some motif variants in reactive arthritis blood and synovial fluid.

Trimming cost V 6 bases and J 0 bases, with 8 bases left between them. Germline loops: CDR1 MNHEY, CDR2 SMNVEV (reference sequence). The CDR3 totals 13 residues. The sample holds many counts of this clonotype. Its antigen remains unidentified. A single record per CDR3 protein comes from TCRdb applying MiXCR to the 5' RACE reads. The sample yields about 150,000 distinct CDR3 sequences, 7% to 8% seen once. This clonotype was obtained from a female donor with ankylosing spondylitis or in good health (not recorded which). V usage is TRBV27 and J usage is TRBJ1-2; no definite D call. The sequenced material came from blood, either unsorted or a sorted T cell fraction (not recorded which). In DNA form, the CDR3 reads TGTGCCAGCAGCCTAGACCCTAACTATGGCTACACCTTC. Its translation is CASSLDPNYGYTF.